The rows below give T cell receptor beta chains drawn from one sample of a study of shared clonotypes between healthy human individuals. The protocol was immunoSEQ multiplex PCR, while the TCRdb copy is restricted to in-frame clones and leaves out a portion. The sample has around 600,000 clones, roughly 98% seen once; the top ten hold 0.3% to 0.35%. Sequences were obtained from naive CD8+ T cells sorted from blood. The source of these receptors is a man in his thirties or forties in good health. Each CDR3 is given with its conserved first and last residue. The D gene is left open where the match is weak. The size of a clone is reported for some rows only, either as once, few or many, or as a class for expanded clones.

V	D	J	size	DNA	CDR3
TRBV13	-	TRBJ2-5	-	TGTGCCAGCAGCTTAGGCCTGGGGTCCCAGTACTTC	CASSLGLGSQYF
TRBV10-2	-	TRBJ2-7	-	TGCGCCAGCAGTGACAGGGAAACCTACGAGCAGTACTTC	CASSDRETYEQYF
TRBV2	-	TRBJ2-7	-	TGTGCCACCCAGGTGGGGGGCGAGCAGTACTTC	CATQVGGEQYF
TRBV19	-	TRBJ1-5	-	TGTGCCAGTAGTATATTCGGGGAATCGAATCAGCCCCAGCATTTT	CASSIFGESNQPQHF
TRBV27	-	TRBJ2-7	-	TGTGCCAGCAGTTCGCCGGTTACCTACGAGCAGTACTTC	CASSSPVTYEQYF
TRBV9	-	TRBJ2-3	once	TGTGCCAGCAGCGTAGACGGGAGATACTCAGATACGCAGTATTTT	CASSVDGRYSDTQYF
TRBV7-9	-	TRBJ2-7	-	TGTGCCAGCAGCCCCGACAGCGCATACTACGAGCAGTACTTC	CASSPDSAYYEQYF
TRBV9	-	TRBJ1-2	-	TGTGCCAGCAGCGTAGGTGGGGCCCGCGGCTACACCTTC	CASSVGGARGYTF
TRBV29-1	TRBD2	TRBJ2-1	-	TGCAGCGTTGAAGATCTCACTAGCGGGACCAACAATGAGCAGTTCTTC	CSVEDLTSGTNNEQFF
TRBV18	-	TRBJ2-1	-	TGTGCCAGCTCACCACCGATGACTAGCTCCTACAATGAGCAGTTCTTC	CASSPPMTSSYNEQFF
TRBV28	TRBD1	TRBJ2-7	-	TGTGCCAGCAGGCCAGCCGGGACAGGGTTTTACGAGCAGTACTTC	CASRPAGTGFYEQYF
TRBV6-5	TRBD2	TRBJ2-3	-	TGTGCCAGCAGTTATACTAGCGGGAAAACAGATACGCAGTATTTT	CASSYTSGKTDTQYF
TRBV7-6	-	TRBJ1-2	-	TGTGCCAGCAGCTTAGACACCCTCAACTATGGCTACACCTTC	CASSLDTLNYGYTF
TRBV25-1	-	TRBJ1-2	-	TGTGCCAGCAGTGTCCGGGACGGATATGGCTACACCTTC	CASSVRDGYGYTF
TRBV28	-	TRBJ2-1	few	TGTGCCAGCAGAGTGTCCTACAATGAGCAGTTCTTC	CASRVSYNEQFF
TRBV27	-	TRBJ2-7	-	TGTGCCAGCAGTTTAAAAGAGTCCTACGAGCAGTACTTC	CASSLKESYEQYF
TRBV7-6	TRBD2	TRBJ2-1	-	TGTGCCAGCAGCCAGATTAGTCAGGGGGTACTAGCGGGGGACCACAATGAGCAGTTCTTC	CASSQISQGVLAGDHNEQFF
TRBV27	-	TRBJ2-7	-	TGTGCCAGCGTATCCTCTCGGGGGGCCTCCTACGAGCAGTACTTC	CASVSSRGASYEQYF
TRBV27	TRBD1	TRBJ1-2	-	TGTGCCAGCAGCCCTGACAGGGGTTCTAACTATGGCTACACCTTC	CASSPDRGSNYGYTF
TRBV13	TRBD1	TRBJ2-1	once	TGTGCCAGCAGCACCAGGGGGCTCTTCTACAATGAGCAGTTCTTC	CASSTRGLFYNEQFF
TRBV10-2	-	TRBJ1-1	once	TGCGCCAGCAGTGAGTCAGGGGCCGACTTAGCTTTCTTT	CASSESGADLAFF
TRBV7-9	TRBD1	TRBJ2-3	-	TGTGCCAGCAGCAGCCGGGACAGGGGATTCACAGATACGCAGTATTTT	CASSSRDRGFTDTQYF
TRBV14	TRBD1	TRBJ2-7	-	TGTGCCAGCAGCCGGACAGGGCACTCCTACGAGCAGTACTTC	CASSRTGHSYEQYF
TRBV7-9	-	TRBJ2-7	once	TGTGCCAGCAGCTTAGTTCAGGGACCGGAGCAGTACTTC	CASSLVQGPEQYF
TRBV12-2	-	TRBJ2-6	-	TGTGCAACCCGCTCACTGGGTTCGGGACAGTGCACTTTCTCTGGGGCCAACGTCCTGACTTTC	CATRSLGSGQCTFSGANVLTF
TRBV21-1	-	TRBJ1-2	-	TGTGCCAGCAGGACGGGGGTTGGCTACACCTTC	CASRTGVGYTF
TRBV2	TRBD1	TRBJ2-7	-	TGTGCCAGCAGTGAAGTATTGGGACAGGGAAATTCCTACGAGCAGTACTTC	CASSEVLGQGNSYEQYF
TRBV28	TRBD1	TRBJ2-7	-	TGTGCCAGCAGTCCCTACGCAAGACAGGGATACGAGCAGTACTTC	CASSPYARQGYEQYF
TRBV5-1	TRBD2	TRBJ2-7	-	TGCGCCAGCAGCTTGGATTCCCCGGGACTAGCGGGAGTTTACGAGCAGTACTTC	CASSLDSPGLAGVYEQYF
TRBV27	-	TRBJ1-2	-	TGTGCCAGCAGTTTCGGACAGAACTATGGCTACACCTTC	CASSFGQNYGYTF
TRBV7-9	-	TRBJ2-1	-	TGTGCCAGCAGCGAATCGGGGGACTCCTACAATGAGCAGTTCTTC	CASSESGDSYNEQFF
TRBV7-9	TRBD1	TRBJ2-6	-	TGTGCCAGCAGCTTAGCTCAGGGGGCTGGGGCCAACGTCCTGACTTTC	CASSLAQGAGANVLTF
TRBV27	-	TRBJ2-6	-	TGTGCCAGCAGTTTATCGAGGGGCTCTGGGGCCAACGTCCTGACTTTC	CASSLSRGSGANVLTF
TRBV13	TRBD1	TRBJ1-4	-	TGTGCCAGCTCTTGGGGGGACAGTTTAAATGAAAAACTGTTTTTT	CASSWGDSLNEKLFF
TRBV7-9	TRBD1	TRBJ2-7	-	TGTGCCAGCACCCTACAGGGGCCCCAAGGTGGGCAGTACTTC	CASTLQGPQGGQYF
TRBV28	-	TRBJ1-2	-	TGTGCCAGCAGTTCCCACAGGGAGTTTAAGGATGGCTACACCTTC	CASSSHREFKDGYTF
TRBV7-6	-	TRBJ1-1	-	TGTGCCAGCAGCTTAGAAACAGGGCCTACCTCCACTGAAGCTTTCTTT	CASSLETGPTSTEAFF
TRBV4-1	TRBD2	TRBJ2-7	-	TGCGCCAGCAGCCAAAGCACTAGCGTCGACGAGCAGTACTTC	CASSQSTSVDEQYF
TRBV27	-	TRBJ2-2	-	TGTGCCAGCAGTTTCAAACCCCCGGGAGAGGGTTTGTATCCCACCGGGGAGCTGTTTTTT	CASSFKPPGEGLYPTGELFF
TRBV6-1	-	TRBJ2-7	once	TGTGCCAGCAGTGAACAAGGATATCGCGAGCAGTACTTC	CASSEQGYREQYF
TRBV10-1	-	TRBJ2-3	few	TGCGCCAGCAGTGAGTCCGGCGTGGGCACAGATACGCAGTATTTT	CASSESGVGTDTQYF
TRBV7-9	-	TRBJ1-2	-	TGTGCCAGCAGCTTAGCCCAGGGGCGGGTAGGCTACACCTTC	CASSLAQGRVGYTF
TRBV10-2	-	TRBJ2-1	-	TGCGCCAGCAGGGGGGAGTTCCCCTACAATGAGCAGTTCTTC	CASRGEFPYNEQFF